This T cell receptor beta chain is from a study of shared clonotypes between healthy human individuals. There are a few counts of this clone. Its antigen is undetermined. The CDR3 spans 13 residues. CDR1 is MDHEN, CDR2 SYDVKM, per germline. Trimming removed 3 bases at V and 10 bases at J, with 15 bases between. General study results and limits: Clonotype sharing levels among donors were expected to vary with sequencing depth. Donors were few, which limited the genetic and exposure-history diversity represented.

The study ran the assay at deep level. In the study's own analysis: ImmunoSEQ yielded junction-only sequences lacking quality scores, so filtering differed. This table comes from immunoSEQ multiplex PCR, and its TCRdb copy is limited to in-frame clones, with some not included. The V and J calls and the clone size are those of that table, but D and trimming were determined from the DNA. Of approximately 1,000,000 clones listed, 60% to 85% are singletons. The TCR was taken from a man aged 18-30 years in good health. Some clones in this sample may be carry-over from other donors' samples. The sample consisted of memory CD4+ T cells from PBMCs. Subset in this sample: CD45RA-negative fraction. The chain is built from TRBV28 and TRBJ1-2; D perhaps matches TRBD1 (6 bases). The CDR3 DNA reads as TGTGCCAGCAGTTTGGGGACACCAGCAGTCTACACCTTC. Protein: CASSLGTPAVYTF.